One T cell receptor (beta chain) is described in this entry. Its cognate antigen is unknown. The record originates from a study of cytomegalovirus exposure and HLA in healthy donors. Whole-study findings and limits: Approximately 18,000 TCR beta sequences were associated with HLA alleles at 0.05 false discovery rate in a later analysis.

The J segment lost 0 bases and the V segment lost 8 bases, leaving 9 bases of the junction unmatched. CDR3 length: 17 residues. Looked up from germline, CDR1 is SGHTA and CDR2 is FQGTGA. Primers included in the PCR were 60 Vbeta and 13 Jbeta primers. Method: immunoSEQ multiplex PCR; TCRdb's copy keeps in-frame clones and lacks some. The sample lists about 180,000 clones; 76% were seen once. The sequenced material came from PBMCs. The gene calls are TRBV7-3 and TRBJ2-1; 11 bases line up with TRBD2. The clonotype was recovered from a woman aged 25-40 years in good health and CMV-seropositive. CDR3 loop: CASSLAGGPSSYNEQFF. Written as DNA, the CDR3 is TGTGCCAGCTCGCTAGCGGGGGGCCCTAGCTCCTACAATGAGCAGTTCTTC.